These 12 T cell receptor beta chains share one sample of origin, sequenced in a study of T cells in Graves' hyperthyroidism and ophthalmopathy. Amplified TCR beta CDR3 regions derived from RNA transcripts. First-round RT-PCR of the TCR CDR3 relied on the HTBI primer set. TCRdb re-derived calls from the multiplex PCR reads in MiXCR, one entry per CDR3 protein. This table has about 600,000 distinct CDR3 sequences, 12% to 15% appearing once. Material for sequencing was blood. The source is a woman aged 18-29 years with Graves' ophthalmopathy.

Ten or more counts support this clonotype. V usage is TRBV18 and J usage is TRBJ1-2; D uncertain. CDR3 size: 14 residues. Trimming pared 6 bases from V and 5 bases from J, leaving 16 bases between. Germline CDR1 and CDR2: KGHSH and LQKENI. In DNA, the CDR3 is TGTGCCAGCTCGCCTGATGGACGTGGTTATGGCTACACCTTC. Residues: CASSPDGRGYGYTF.

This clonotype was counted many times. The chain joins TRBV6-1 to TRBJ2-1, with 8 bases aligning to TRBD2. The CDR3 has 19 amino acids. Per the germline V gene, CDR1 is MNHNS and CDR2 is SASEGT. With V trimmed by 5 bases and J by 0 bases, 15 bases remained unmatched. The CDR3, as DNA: TGTGCCAGCAGTTATTTATCGATGGGCGCGGGAGGCTCCTACAATGAGCAGTTCTTC. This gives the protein CASSYLSMGAGGSYNEQFF.

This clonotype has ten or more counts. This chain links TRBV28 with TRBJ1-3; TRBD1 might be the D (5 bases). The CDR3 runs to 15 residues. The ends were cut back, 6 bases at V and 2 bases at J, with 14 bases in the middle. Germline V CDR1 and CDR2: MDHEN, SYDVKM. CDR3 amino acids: CASSLPGTAGNTIYF. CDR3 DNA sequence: TGTGCCAGCAGCCTTCCCGGGACGGCTGGAAACACCATATATTTT.

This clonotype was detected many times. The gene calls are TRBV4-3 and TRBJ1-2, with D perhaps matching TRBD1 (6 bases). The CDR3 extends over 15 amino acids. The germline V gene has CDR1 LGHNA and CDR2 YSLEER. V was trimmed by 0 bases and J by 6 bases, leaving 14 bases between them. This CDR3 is CASSQDGGGLNGYTF. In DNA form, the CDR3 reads TGCGCCAGCAGCCAAGACGGGGGCGGATTGAATGGCTACACCTTC.

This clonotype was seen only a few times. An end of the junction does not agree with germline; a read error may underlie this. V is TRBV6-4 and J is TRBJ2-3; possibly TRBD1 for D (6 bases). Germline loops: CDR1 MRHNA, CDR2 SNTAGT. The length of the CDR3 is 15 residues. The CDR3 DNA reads TGTGCCAGCAGTTACTCCGGGACAATGGGAGATACGCAGTATTTT. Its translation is CASSYSGTMGDTQYF.

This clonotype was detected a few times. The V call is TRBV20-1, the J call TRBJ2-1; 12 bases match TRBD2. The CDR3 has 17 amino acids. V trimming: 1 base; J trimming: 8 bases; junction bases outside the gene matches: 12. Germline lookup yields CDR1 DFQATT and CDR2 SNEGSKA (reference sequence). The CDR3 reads CSARALLAGGPFDEQFF. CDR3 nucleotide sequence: TGCAGTGCTAGAGCTCTTCTAGCGGGAGGGCCTTTCGATGAGCAGTTCTTC.

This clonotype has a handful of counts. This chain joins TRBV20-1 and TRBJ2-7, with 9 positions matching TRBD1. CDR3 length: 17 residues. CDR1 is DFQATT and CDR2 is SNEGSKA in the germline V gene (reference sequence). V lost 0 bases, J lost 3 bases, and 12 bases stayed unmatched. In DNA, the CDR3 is TGCAGTGCTAGAGAAGGTTCCCGGACAGGGGAGTACTACGAGCAGTACTTC. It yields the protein CSAREGSRTGEYYEQYF.

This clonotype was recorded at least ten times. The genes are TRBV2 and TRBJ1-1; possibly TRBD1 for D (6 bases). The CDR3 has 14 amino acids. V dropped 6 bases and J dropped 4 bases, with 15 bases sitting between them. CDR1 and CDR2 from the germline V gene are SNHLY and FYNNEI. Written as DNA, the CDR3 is TGTGCCAGCAGCGAGGAGGGGGAGGGCACTGAAGCTTTCTTT. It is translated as CASSEEGEGTEAFF.

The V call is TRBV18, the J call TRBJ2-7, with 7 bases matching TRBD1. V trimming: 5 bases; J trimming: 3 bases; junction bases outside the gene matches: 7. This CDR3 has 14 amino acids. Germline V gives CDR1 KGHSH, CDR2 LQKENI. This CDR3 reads CASSSVTGNYEQYF. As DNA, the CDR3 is TGTGCCAGCTCATCCGTGACAGGGAACTACGAGCAGTACTTC.

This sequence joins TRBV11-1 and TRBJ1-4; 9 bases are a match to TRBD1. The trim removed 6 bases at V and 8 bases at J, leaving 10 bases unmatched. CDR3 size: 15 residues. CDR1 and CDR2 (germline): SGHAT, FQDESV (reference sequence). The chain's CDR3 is CASRILQGAREKLFF. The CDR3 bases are TGTGCCAGCAGGATACTACAGGGGGCTCGGGAAAAACTGTTTTTT. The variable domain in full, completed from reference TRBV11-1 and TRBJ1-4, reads EAEVAQSPRYKITEKSQAVAFWCDPISGHATLYWYRQILGQGPELLVQFQDESVVDDSQLPKDRFSAERLKGVDSTLKIQPAELGDSAMYLCASRILQGAREKLFFGSGTQLSVL.

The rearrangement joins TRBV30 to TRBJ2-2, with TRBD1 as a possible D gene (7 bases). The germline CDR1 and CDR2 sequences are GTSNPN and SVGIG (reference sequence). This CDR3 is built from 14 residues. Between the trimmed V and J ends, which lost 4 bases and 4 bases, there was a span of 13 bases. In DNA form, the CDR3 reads TGTGCCTGGAATCCAGGGGGGATCACCGGGGAGCTGTTTTTT. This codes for CAWNPGGITGELFF.

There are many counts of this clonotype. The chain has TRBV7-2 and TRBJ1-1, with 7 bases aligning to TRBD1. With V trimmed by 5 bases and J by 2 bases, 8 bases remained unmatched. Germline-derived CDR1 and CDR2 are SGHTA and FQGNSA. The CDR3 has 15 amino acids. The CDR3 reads CASSTSGTENTEAFF. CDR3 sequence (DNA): TGTGCCAGCAGCACCTCCGGGACAGAAAACACTGAAGCTTTCTTT.